Below, 2 T cell receptor beta chains from the same sample are listed, as sequenced in a study of regulatory and conventional T cells in RAG deficiency. Data came from immunoSEQ multiplex PCR; TCRdb stores just in-frame clones and leaves some out. Of more than 40,000 clones in the sample, around 90% are singletons; the top ten hold 0.5% to 0.55%. Genomic DNA came from blood conventional CD4+ T cells gated CD25-low CD127-high. The same sample was also studied in work on regulatory T cells. This second study notes: Amplification used 52 TRBV primers and 13 TRBJ primers.

The sample was CD4+ effector T cells sorted from blood. Source of these receptors: a human donor in good health.

The V gene is TRBV5-4, the J gene TRBJ1-2; a possible D gene is TRBD1 (5 bases). The V gene lost 0 bases and the J gene lost 5 bases, with 11 bases spanning the gap. Germline V gives CDR1 SGHNT, CDR2 YYREEE (reference sequence). This CDR3 is built from 14 residues. The CDR3: CASSLDRFVYGYTF. In DNA form, the CDR3 reads TGTGCCAGCAGCTTGGACAGGTTTGTTTATGGCTACACCTTC.

The rearrangement links TRBV6-5 to TRBJ1-2; a possible D gene is TRBD1 (6 bases). Trimming shortened V by 2 bases and J by 4 bases, and 11 bases separated the two germline ends. Germline V lookup: CDR1 MNHEY, CDR2 SVGAGI. This CDR3 has 14 amino acids. The CDR3 here is CASSYGRGSYGYTF. The CDR3 nucleotides are TGTGCCAGCAGTTACGGCAGGGGATCCTATGGCTACACCTTC.